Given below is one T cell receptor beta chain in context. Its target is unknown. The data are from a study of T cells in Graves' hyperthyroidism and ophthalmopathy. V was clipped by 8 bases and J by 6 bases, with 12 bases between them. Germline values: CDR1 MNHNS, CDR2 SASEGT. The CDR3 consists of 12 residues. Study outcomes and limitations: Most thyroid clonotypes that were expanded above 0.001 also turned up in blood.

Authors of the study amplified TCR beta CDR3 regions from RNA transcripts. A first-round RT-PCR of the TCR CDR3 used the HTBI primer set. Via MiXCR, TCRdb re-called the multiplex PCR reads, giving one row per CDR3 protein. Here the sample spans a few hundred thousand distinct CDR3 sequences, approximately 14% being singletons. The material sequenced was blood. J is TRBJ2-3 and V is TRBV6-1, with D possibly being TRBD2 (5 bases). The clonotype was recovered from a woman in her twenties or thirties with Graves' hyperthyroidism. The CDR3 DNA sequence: TGTGCCAGCTGTCGGGGTGGGGATACGCAGTATTTT. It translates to CASCRGGDTQYF.